These 9 T cell receptor beta chains originate from one sample sequenced in a study of cytomegalovirus exposure and HLA in healthy donors. 13 Jbeta primers and 60 Vbeta primers were used for the PCR. Data came from immunoSEQ multiplex PCR; TCRdb stores just in-frame clones and leaves some out. The repertoire holds roughly 97,000 clones, with 10% as singletons. Source material: PBMCs. The receptors were gathered from a man in his forties or fifties in good health and CMV-seropositive.

J is TRBJ1-3 and V is TRBV29-1, with TRBD1 as a possible D gene (5 bases). Germline V gives CDR1 SQVTM, CDR2 ANQGSEA. The CDR3 spans 14 residues. The CDR3 sequence is CTTQGNPSGNTIYF. Written as DNA, the CDR3 is TGCACCACTCAGGGTAATCCCTCTGGAAACACCATATATTTT.

This chain connects TRBV27 to TRBJ2-7; tentatively, D is TRBD2 (6 bases). The germline V gene encodes CDR1 MNHEY and CDR2 SMNVEV (reference sequence). V shed 5 bases and J shed 0 bases, with 20 bases lying between them. The CDR3 is 17 residues long. CDR3 in amino acids: CASSPKGLFSSSYEQYF. CDR3 in DNA: TGTGCCAGCAGTCCGAAGGGACTCTTTTCCAGCTCCTACGAGCAGTACTTC.

This clone appeared once. The chain carries TRBV6-1 and TRBJ2-2, with D possibly TRBD1 on 5 matching bases. V was cut by 6 bases and J by 6 bases, with 17 bases left in between. Germline V gene data show CDR1 as MNHNS and CDR2 as SASEGT. The CDR3 has 15 residues. In DNA, the CDR3 is TGTGCCAGCAGACCAACACCCGACAGTTCCGGGGAGCTGTTTTTT. It encodes CASRPTPDSSGELFF.

The chain combines TRBV14 with TRBJ2-3; a weak D match, TRBD1 (5 bases). Germline CDR1 reads SGHDN; CDR2 reads FVKESK. Trimming stripped 0 bases from V and 8 bases from J, with 18 bases between. This CDR3 comprises 16 residues. This CDR3 is CASSQDWGTGGVTQYF. The CDR3 DNA reads as TGTGCCAGCAGCCAAGATTGGGGCACGGGCGGCGTTACGCAGTATTTT.

V usage is TRBV5-6 and J usage is TRBJ1-1, with D unclear. Germline values: CDR1 SGHDT, CDR2 YYEEEE. The CDR3 loop spans 12 amino acids. Between the trimmed V and J ends, which lost 0 bases and 7 bases, there was a span of 7 bases. The CDR3 region is CASSLATVEAFF. DNA for the CDR3: TGTGCCAGCAGCTTGGCCACGGTTGAAGCTTTCTTT. The variable domain in full, completed from reference TRBV5-6 and TRBJ1-1, reads DAGVTQSPTHLIKTRGQQVTLRCSPKSGHDTVSWYQQALGQGPQFIFQYYEEEERQRGNFPDRFSGHQFPNYSSELNVNALLLGDSALYLCASSLATVEAFFGQGTRLTVV.

There are a few counts of this clone. This chain uses TRBV5-1 with TRBJ1-1, with 7 nucleotides matching TRBD1. The V gene's germline CDR1 is SGHRS and CDR2 YFSETQ. The CDR3 runs 13 residues. Trimming cost V 8 bases and J 4 bases; bases outside gene matches: 8. CDR3 DNA sequence: TGCGCCAGTACCGGGACAGTCGGCACTGAAGCTTTCTTT. This gives the protein CASTGTVGTEAFF.

The rearrangement links TRBV5-6 to TRBJ2-2; D remains ambiguous. This CDR3 has 13 residues. The V gene's germline CDR1 is SGHDT and CDR2 YYEEEE. The V end lost 4 bases, the J end lost 2 bases, and 6 bases lay between the germline ends. In DNA form, the CDR3 reads TGTGCCAGCAGCCTCAGAAACACCGGGGAGCTGTTTTTT. Protein sequence: CASSLRNTGELFF.

The chain carries TRBV25-1 and TRBJ1-1; D unresolved. Germline-derived CDR1 and CDR2 are MGHDK and SYGVNS. CDR3 length: 13 residues. Trimming removed 2 bases at V and 5 bases at J, with 9 bases between. CDR3 sequence: CASSEGGRTEAFF. In DNA, the CDR3 is TGTGCCAGCAGTGAAGGTGGCAGGACTGAAGCTTTCTTT.

This clone appeared a few times. This rearrangement joins TRBV29-1 to TRBJ2-7, with TRBD2 matching 10 bases. V dropped 7 bases and J dropped 2; count of bases not matched to a gene: 5. The germline gives CDR1 SQVTM, CDR2 ANQGSEA. This CDR3 has 13 amino acids. The CDR3 DNA is TGCAGCGCCTTAGCGGGAGGTACCTACGAGCAGTACTTC. It translates to CSALAGGTYEQYF.